The TCR beta chain under discussion was sequenced for a study of shared clonotypes between healthy human individuals (dated by TCRdb to 2020 to 2021). Background on the whole study: A couple of women and three men aged 18 to 49 years were included in the cohort. To estimate repertoire size and how much clonotypes are shared between individuals, the study performed deep sequencing of blood TCR repertoires from a few healthy adults. Different laboratories and diverse techniques were used to prepare libraries and sequence TCR repertoires, to increase sequencing depth and limit assay-specific biases. For each donor, three plates each were used for CD4 naive and CD4 memory, two plates were used for CD8 naive, and one plate was used for CD8 memory. Leukapheresis yielded between about 0.94 and 8.9 billion PBMCs per donor.

Details on this clone: Its recognized antigen is unknown. Within one base of it there is no much larger clone, and no base qualities were kept.

CD8 naive samples were CD45RO-negative cells positively selected for CCR7, giving a CD45RA+CCR7+ population that excluded TemRA cells. The donors were healthy, HIV-negative adults with no recently reported acute infections or vaccinations. Every donor was a Caucasian adult living in Nashville, Tennessee, USA. Blood was obtained by leukapheresis, after which PBMCs were separated by Ficoll-Histopaque density gradient centrifugation and cryopreserved in liquid nitrogen vapor phase. Analytical flow cytometry was used to check the purity and quantity of each magnetically sorted T cell population. Each sorted fraction had its genomic DNA isolated and then quantified by UV absorbance on a Nanodrop 2000c. The paper's findings and limits, for the study overall: Clonotypes shared by all four sorted-subset donors showed higher generation probabilities than non-shared clonotypes. The genetic and exposure-history diversity represented was limited by the small number of donors. Sampling was limited to blood, and TCR repertoires in tissue likely differ from TCR repertoires in blood. Roughly 5% of naive CD4, 3.5% of naive CD8, approximately 2.2% of memory CD4, and 0.4% of memory CD8 clonotypes were shared across several donors. Based on pairwise subsampling, the degree of clonotype sharing among donors was expected to be affected by sequencing depth. Rarefaction of sorted-subset datasets indicated incomplete sequencing despite the large sequencing depth. Naive subsets generally had larger estimated clonotype richness than memory subsets.

Using the deep immunoSEQ assay, multiplex PCR amplified TCR CDR3 regions from genomic DNA. Genomic DNA extracted from each cell subset was distributed evenly over all wells of several immunoSEQ 96-well plates, and each plate served as one replicate. For sorted subsets, about 210 ng of genomic DNA, equivalent to around 29,000 T cell genomes, went into each replicate PCR. The purified libraries were quantified using a Qubit 3.0 fluorometer, sized with a Bioanalyzer 2100, and then quantified again using the KAPA Library Quantification kit. Each immunoSEQ 96-well plate was sequenced on its own single-read 150-cycle Illumina NextSeq 550 flow cell. The study's processing was this. The immunoSEQ output contained only junctional sequences without quality scores, so filtering could not match that applied to full-length reads. Sequences were annotated with PyIR, a Python wrapper for IgBLAST v1.9, using IMGT germline references to assign V/J genes and CDR3. Reads were filtered out if the reads had weak V/J assignments (E-value above 1e-6), no CDR3, stop codons, out-of-frame junctions, or ambiguous translated residues. V3J clonotypes were defined by identical inferred V gene, J gene, and CDR3 amino acid sequence. To compute the percentage overlap between repertoires, the number of shared unique clonotypes was divided by the size of the smaller repertoire. RTK rarefaction, the Chao1 estimator, and Recon v2.1 estimates of unobserved clonotypes were used to assess repertoire richness. OLGA was used to compute generation probabilities for all TCRbeta clonotypes that the gDNA method yielded from a handful of donors. This immuneACCESS table, as held by TCRdb, lists in-frame sequences with V and J called but not all clones. Of the missing ones, under half trace to an unresolved V gene in checked studies; the others have no known cause. That table is the source of V, J and clone size, and D and trimming were worked out from the DNA. This sample comprises hundreds of thousands of clones, about 95% of them detected only once. Of the sample, approximately 0.11% is held by the ten largest clones.

The CDR3 starts with the cysteine, ends with the phenylalanine, and has 14 residues. The retained sequence is limited to the CDR3, 42 bases, with the frame set at the first base. For CDR1 and CDR2, the germline V gene lists MDHEN and SYDVKM. Trimming removed 3 bases from V and 5 bases from J, leaving 14 bases between the germline ends. The specimen was naive CD8+ T cells sorted from blood. Taken with the paper, the label for cell subset or site translates to: CD45RA+CCR7+. This sequence originates from a woman in her thirties in good health. The V gene is TRBV28 and the J gene is TRBJ2-7; a tentative D call is TRBD2 (6 bases match). Here the CDR3 is given as CASSFAGSGNEQYF. Read as DNA, the sequence is TGTGCCAGCAGTTTTGCGGGGTCGGGCAACGAGCAGTACTTC.